A selection of T cell receptor beta chains follows, all from one sample in a study of blood T cell repertoires in COVID-19. Assay: immunoSEQ multiplex PCR; the TCRdb copy retains only in-frame clones and omits some. The data show under 200,000 clones, 80% to 90% seen once. Sample: peripheral blood. The receptors stem from an elderly woman with COVID-19, enrolled during active disease. Each CDR3 is given with its conserved first and last residue. D genes are given only for firm matches. Not all rows give a size; the values are once, few, many and, for expanded clones, a class.

CDR3aa	CDR3nt	v_gene	j_gene	d_gene	abundance
CATSRGGGAYEQYF	TGTGCCACCAGCAGAGGCGGGGGGGCGTACGAGCAGTACTTC	TRBV15	TRBJ2-7	TRBD2	NA
CASSDRGAYEQYF	TGTGCCAGCAGTGATCGGGGGGCATACGAGCAGTACTTC	TRBV6-1	TRBJ2-7	NA	NA
CASKLRLGGLNTQYF	TGTGCCAGCAAGTTGCGGCTCGGAGGACTTAATACGCAGTATTTT	TRBV21-1	TRBJ2-3	NA	NA
CASSHRERETQYF	TGTGCCAGCAGTCACAGGGAGCGGGAGACCCAGTACTTC	TRBV27	TRBJ2-5	NA	NA
CAWSFGGDQETQYF	TGTGCCTGGAGTTTCGGCGGCGACCAAGAGACCCAGTACTTC	TRBV30	TRBJ2-5	NA	NA
CASSLGLEGFNEQFF	TGCGCCAGCAGCTTGGGTTTGGAGGGGTTCAATGAGCAGTTCTTC	TRBV5-1	TRBJ2-1	NA	NA
CASSEQMNTGELFF	TGTGCCAGCAGTGAACAGATGAACACCGGGGAGCTGTTTTTT	TRBV6-4	TRBJ2-2	NA	NA
CASSGRGREQFF	TGTGCCAGCAGTGGTCGGGGGAGGGAGCAGTTCTTC	TRBV27	TRBJ2-1	NA	NA
CASSLGQGGNQPQHF	TGTGCCAGCAGTTTGGGACAGGGTGGCAATCAGCCCCAGCATTTT	TRBV6-5	TRBJ1-5	TRBD1	NA
CASSEQGAGYTF	TGTGCCAGCAGTGAACAGGGGGCGGGCTACACCTTC	TRBV2	TRBJ1-2	TRBD1	few
CASSPTGERGYTF	TGTGCCAGCTCACCGACCGGGGAGCGTGGCTACACCTTC	TRBV18	TRBJ1-2	NA	NA
CAISERIALGYEQYF	TGTGCCATCAGTGAAAGGATAGCGTTAGGTTACGAGCAGTACTTC	TRBV10-3	TRBJ2-7	NA	NA
CASSSWTEAFF	TGTGCCAGCAGTAGCTGGACTGAAGCTTTCTTT	TRBV6-2/TRBV6-3	TRBJ1-1	NA	once
CAITADRGATDTQYF	TGTGCCATCACCGCGGACAGGGGGGCCACAGATACGCAGTATTTT	TRBV10-3	TRBJ2-3	TRBD1	NA
CASSLGRGFGGYTF	TGCGCCAGCAGCTTGGGGAGGGGATTTGGTGGCTACACCTTC	TRBV5-1	TRBJ1-2	NA	NA
CASSPNTGGTEAFF	TGTGCCAGCTCACCTAATACAGGGGGCACTGAAGCTTTCTTT	TRBV18	TRBJ1-1	TRBD1	NA
CASSRGQSSYNSPLHF	TGTGCCAGTAGTAGAGGACAGAGCTCCTATAATTCACCCCTCCACTTT	TRBV19	TRBJ1-6	NA	NA
CASSLGGVANQPQHF	TGTGCCAGCAGTTTAGGAGGGGTTGCTAATCAGCCCCAGCATTTT	TRBV28	TRBJ1-5	NA	NA
CASSTWGRGGYEQYF	TGTGCCAGCAGCACTTGGGGGAGGGGGGGCTACGAGCAGTACTTC	TRBV6-5	TRBJ2-7	NA	few
CASSAYSKAFF	TGTGCCAGCAGTGCGTACAGTAAAGCTTTCTTT	TRBV12-3/TRBV12-4	TRBJ1-1	NA	NA
CAWSRASGGNEQFF	TGTGCCTGGAGTCGGGCTAGCGGGGGAAATGAGCAGTTCTTC	TRBV30	TRBJ2-1	TRBD2	NA
CASSLWGGDNEQFF	TGTGCCAGCAGCTTATGGGGGGGGGACAATGAGCAGTTCTTC	TRBV7-2	TRBJ2-1	TRBD2	NA
CASSPLAGGQETQYF	TGTGCCAGCAGTCCACTAGCGGGAGGCCAAGAGACCCAGTACTTC	TRBV2	TRBJ2-5	TRBD2	NA
CSVLTSGGYEQYF	TGCAGCGTATTGACTAGCGGGGGTTACGAGCAGTACTTC	TRBV29-1	TRBJ2-7	TRBD2	NA
CASSISAGGVIQPQHF	TGTGCCAGTAGTATTAGTGCAGGGGGCGTCATTCAGCCCCAGCATTTT	TRBV19	TRBJ1-5	TRBD1	NA
CASSQDLGLRSETQYF	TGTGCCAGCAGCCAAGATCTGGGACTACGGTCGGAGACCCAGTACTTC	TRBV3-1/TRBV3-2	TRBJ2-5	TRBD2	NA
CASTPGHQNTEAFF	TGTGCCAGCACACCGGGACACCAGAACACTGAAGCTTTCTTT	TRBV7-2	TRBJ1-1	NA	NA
CASSSGQDTEAFF	TGTGCCAGCAGCTCCGGACAGGACACTGAAGCTTTCTTT	TRBV6-6	TRBJ1-1	TRBD1	NA
CASSPGRTEAFF	TGTGCCAGCTCACCGGGGCGAACTGAAGCTTTCTTT	TRBV18	TRBJ1-1	NA	NA
CASSLGGKSNNEQFF	TGCGCCAGCAGCTTGGGCGGGAAAAGTAACAATGAGCAGTTCTTC	TRBV5-1	TRBJ2-1	NA	NA
CASSGEVSKYF	TGTGCCAGCAGCGGAGAGGTATCCAAGTATTTT	TRBV7-2	TRBJ2-3	NA	NA
CARGTGDNSYEQYF	TGTGCCAGGGGGACAGGGGATAACTCCTACGAGCAGTACTTC	TRBV21-1	TRBJ2-7	NA	NA
CASSSQGQEKLFF	TGTGCCAGCAGTTCCCAGGGACAGGAAAAACTGTTTTTT	TRBV12-3/TRBV12-4	TRBJ1-4	TRBD1	NA
CAWGPQGYEQYF	TGTGCCTGGGGCCCCCAGGGTTACGAGCAGTACTTC	TRBV30	TRBJ2-7	NA	NA
CASSRFSDSSFWANVLTF	TGTGCCAGCAGCCGATTCTCGGACAGTTCTTTCTGGGCCAACGTCCTGACTTTC	TRBV3-1/TRBV3-2	TRBJ2-6	NA	few
CASSSPGQGETQYF	TGTGCCAGCAGCAGTCCGGGACAGGGAGAGACCCAGTACTTC	TRBV5-4	TRBJ2-5	TRBD1	NA
CASSLDGTAQETQYF	TGTGCCAGCAGCTTAGATGGGACAGCGCAAGAGACCCAGTACTTC	TRBV11-3	TRBJ2-5	TRBD1	NA
CASSQPTGFHTGELFF	TGCGCCAGCAGCCAACCCACAGGTTTTCACACCGGGGAGCTGTTTTTT	TRBV4-1	TRBJ2-2	NA	NA
CASRDGFRGRANTGELFF	TGCGCCAGCAGAGACGGCTTCCGCGGGAGGGCCAACACCGGGGAGCTGTTTTTT	TRBV4-1	TRBJ2-2	TRBD2	NA
CASSLPGQGILGTEAFF	TGTGCCAGCAGCTTGCCGGGACAGGGGATTTTGGGTACTGAAGCTTTCTTT	TRBV7-9	TRBJ1-1	TRBD1	NA
CASSSSGASTDTQYF	TGCGCCAGCAGCTCGTCAGGGGCAAGCACAGATACGCAGTATTTT	TRBV5-1	TRBJ2-3	NA	NA
CAGYREGETQYF	TGTGCCGGCTACAGGGAAGGGGAGACCCAGTACTTC	TRBV6-5	TRBJ2-5	NA	NA
CASSYSTPTGVETQYF	TGTGCCAGCAGTTACTCGACCCCTACAGGGGTGGAGACCCAGTACTTC	TRBV6-2/TRBV6-3	TRBJ2-5	TRBD1	NA